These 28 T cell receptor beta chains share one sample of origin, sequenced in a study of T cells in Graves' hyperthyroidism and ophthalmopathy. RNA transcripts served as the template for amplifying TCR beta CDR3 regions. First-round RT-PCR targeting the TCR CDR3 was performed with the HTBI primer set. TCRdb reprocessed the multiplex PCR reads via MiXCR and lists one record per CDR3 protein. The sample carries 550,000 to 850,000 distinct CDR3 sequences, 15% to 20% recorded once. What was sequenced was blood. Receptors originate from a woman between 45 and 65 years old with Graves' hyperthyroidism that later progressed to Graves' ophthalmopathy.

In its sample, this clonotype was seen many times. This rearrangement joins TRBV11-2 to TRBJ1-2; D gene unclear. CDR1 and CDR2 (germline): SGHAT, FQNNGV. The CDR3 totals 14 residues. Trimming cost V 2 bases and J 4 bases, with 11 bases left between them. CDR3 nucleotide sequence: TGTGCCAGCAGCTTAAACATAGGGCCCTATGGCTACACCTTC. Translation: CASSLNIGPYGYTF. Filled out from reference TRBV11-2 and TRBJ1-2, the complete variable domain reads EAGVAQSPRYKIIEKRQSVAFWCNPISGHATLYWYQQILGQGPKLLIQFQNNGVVDDSQLPKDRFSAERLKGVDSTLKIQPAKLEDSAVYLCASSLNIGPYGYTFGSGTRLTVV.

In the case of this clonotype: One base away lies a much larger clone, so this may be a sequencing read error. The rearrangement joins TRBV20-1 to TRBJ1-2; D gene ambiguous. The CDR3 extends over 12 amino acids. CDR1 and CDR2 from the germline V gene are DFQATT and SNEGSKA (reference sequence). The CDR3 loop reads CSANRGIYDYTF. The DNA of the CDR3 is TGCAGTGCTAATCGGGGAATCTATGACTACACCTTC.

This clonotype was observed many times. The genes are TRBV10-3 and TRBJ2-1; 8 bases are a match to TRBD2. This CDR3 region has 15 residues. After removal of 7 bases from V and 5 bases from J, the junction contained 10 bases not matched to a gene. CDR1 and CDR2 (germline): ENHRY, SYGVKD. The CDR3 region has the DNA TGTGCCATCACAGCATCGGGACTAGGGAACAATGAGCAGTTCTTC. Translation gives CAITASGLGNNEQFF.

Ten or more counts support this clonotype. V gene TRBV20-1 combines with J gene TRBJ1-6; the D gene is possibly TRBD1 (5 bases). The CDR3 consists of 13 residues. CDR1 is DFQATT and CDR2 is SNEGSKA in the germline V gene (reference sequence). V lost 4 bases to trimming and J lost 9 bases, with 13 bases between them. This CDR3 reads CSATGTGGSPLHF. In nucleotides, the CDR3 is TGCAGTGCTACAGGGACCGGGGGTTCACCCCTCCACTTT.

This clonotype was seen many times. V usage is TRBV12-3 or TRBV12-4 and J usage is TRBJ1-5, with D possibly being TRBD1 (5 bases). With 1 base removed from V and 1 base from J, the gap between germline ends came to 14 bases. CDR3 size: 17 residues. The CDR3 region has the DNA TGTGCCAGCAGTTTAGTGCCATTGGGGGTAAGCAATCAGCCCCAGCATTTT. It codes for CASSLVPLGVSNQPQHF.

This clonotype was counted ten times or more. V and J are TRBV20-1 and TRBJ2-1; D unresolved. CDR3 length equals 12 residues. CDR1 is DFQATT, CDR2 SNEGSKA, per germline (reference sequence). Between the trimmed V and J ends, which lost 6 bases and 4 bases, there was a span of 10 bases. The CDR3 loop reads CSAYDRYNEQFF. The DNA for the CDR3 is TGCAGTGCATACGACCGTTACAATGAGCAGTTCTTC.

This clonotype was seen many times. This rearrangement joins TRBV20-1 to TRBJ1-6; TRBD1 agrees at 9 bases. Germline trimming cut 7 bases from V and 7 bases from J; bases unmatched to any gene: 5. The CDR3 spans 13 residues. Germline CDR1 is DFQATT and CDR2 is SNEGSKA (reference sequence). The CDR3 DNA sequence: TGCAGTGTAGGACAGGGGTGGAATTCACCCCTCCACTTT. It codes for CSVGQGWNSPLHF.

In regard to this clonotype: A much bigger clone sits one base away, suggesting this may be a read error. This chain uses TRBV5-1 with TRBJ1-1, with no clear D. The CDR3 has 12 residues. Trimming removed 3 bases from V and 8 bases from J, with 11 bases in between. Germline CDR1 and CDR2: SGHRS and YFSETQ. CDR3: CASSYLGREAFF. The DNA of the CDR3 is TGCGCCAGCAGCTACCTCGGACGCGAAGCTTTCTTT.

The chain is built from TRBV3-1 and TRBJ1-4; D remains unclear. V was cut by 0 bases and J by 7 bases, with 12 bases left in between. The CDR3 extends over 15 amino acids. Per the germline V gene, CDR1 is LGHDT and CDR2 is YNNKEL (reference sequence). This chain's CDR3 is CASSQDLSLGEKLFF. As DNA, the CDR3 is TGTGCCAGCAGCCAAGATCTGTCCTTGGGTGAAAAACTGTTTTTT.

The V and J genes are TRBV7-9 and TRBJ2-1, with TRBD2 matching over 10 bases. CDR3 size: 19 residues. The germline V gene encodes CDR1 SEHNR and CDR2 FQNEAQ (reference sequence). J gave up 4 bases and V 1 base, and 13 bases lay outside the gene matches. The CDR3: CASSLGAETSGTLYNEQFF. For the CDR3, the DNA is TGTGCCAGCAGCTTAGGTGCCGAAACTAGCGGGACTCTATACAATGAGCAGTTCTTC.

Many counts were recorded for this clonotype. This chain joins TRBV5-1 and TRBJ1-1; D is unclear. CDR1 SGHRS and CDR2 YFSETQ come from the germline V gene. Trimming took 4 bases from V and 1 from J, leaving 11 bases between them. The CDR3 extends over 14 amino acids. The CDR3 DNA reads TGCGCCAGCAGCCCCATCGCGGAGAACACTGAAGCTTTCTTT. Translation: CASSPIAENTEAFF. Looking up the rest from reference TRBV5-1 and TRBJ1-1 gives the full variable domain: KAGVTQTPRYLIKTRGQQVTLSCSPISGHRSVSWYQQTPGQGLQFLFEYFSETQRNKGNFPGRFSGRQFSNSRSEMNVSTLELGDSALYLCASSPIAENTEAFFGQGTRLTVV.

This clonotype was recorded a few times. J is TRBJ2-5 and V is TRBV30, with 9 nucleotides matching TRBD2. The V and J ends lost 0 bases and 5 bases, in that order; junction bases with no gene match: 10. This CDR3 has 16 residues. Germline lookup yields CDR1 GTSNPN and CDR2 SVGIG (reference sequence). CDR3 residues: CAWSVHGRGGLETQYF. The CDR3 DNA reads TGTGCCTGGAGTGTTCATGGGCGGGGGGGCCTGGAGACCCAGTACTTC.

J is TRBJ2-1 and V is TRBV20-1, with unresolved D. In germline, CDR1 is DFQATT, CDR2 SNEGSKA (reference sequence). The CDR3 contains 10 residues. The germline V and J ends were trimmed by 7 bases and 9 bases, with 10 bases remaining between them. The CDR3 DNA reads TGCAGTGGAATCCTGGCTGAGCAGTTCTTC. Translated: CSGILAEQFF.

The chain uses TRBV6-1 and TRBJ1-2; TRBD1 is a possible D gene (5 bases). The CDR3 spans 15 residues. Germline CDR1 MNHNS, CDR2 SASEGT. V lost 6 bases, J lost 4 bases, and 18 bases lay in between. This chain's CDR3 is CASSSQGRGAYGYTF. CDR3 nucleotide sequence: TGTGCCAGCAGCTCCCAGGGACGGGGAGCCTATGGCTACACCTTC.

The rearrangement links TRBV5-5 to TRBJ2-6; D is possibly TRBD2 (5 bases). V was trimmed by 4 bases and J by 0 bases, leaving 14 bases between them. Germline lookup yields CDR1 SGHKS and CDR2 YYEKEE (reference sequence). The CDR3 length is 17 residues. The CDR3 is CASSPPDGNSGANVLTF. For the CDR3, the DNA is TGTGCCAGCAGCCCGCCGGACGGGAACTCTGGGGCCAACGTCCTGACTTTC.

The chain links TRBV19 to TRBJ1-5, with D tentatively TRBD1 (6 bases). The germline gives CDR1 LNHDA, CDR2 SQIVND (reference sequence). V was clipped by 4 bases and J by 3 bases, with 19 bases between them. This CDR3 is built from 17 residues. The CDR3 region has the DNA TGTGCCAGTAGTAGTCGCCGAATGCAGGGGACCAATCAGCCCCAGCATTTT. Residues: CASSSRRMQGTNQPQHF.

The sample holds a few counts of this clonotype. The CDR3 DNA reads as TGTGCCAGCAGCCAACACCGAGGGGGGGGGGCATACAATGAGCAGTTCTTC. It translates to CASSQHRGGGAYNEQFF. The genes are TRBV11-3 and TRBJ2-1; weak D call: TRBD2 (7 bases). Germline V lookup: CDR1 SGHNT, CDR2 YENEEA. Trimming cost V 5 bases and J 4 bases, with 21 bases left between them. The CDR3 has 17 residues.

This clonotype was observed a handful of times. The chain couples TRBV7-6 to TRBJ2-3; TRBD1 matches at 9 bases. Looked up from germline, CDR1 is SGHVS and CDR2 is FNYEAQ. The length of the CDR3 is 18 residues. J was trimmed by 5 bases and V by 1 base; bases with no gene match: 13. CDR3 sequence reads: CASSLDLRRTGAKDTQYF. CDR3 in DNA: TGTGCCAGCAGCTTAGACCTGAGGAGGACAGGGGCCAAAGATACGCAGTATTTT.

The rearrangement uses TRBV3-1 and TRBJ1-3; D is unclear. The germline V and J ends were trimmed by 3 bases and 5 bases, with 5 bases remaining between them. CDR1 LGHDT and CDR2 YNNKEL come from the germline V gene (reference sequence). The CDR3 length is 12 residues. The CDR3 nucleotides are TGTGCCAGCAGCCAGGGGAGAAACACCATATATTTT. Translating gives CASSQGRNTIYF.

For the CDR3, the DNA is TGTGCCAGCAGCCCGAGCCCGGGACAGGGGGCGAAGGCTGAAGCTTTCTTT. Residues: CASSPSPGQGAKAEAFF. This chain joins TRBV7-9 and TRBJ1-1, with 12 positions matching TRBD1. In germline, CDR1 is SEHNR, CDR2 FQNEAQ (reference sequence). V gave up 5 bases and J gave up 6 bases; unmatched junction bases: 13. CDR3 length: 17 residues.

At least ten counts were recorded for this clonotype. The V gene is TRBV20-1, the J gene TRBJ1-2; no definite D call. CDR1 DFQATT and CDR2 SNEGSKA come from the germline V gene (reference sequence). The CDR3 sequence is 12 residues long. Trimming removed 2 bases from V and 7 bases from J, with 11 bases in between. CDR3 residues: CSARSPIGGYTF. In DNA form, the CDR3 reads TGCAGTGCTAGATCCCCTATCGGTGGCTACACCTTC.

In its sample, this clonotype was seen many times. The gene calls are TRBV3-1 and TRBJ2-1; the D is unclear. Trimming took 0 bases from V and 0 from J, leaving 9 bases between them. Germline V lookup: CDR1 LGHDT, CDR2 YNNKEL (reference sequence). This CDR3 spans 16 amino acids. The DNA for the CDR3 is TGTGCCAGCAGCCAAGATATCAACCTCTCCTACAATGAGCAGTTCTTC. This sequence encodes CASSQDINLSYNEQFF.

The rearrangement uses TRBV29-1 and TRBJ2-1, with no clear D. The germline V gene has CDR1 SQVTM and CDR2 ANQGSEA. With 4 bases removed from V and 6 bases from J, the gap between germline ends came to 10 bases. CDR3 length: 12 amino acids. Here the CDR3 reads CSVVSVPNEQFF. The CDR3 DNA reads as TGCAGCGTTGTTTCTGTCCCCAATGAGCAGTTCTTC.

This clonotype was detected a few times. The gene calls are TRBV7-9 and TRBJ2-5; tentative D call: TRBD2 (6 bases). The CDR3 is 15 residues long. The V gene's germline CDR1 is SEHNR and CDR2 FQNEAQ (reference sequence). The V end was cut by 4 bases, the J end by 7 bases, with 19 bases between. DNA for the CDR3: TGTGCCAGCAGCTCCGCCTACTGGGAGGATTTGACCCAGTACTTC. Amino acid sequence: CASSSAYWEDLTQYF.

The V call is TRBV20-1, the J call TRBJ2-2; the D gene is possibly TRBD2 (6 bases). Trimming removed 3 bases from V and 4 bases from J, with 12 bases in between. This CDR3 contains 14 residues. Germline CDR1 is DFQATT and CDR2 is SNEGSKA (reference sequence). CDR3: CSASRLVATGELFF. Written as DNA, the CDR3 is TGCAGTGCTAGTAGACTAGTGGCCACCGGGGAGCTGTTTTTT.

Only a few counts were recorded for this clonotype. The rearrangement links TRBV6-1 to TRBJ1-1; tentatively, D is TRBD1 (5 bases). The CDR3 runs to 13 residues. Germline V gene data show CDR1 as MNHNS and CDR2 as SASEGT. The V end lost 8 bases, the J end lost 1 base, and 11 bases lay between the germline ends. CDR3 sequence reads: CASQRTPNTEAFF. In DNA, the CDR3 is TGTGCCAGCCAACGGACACCGAACACTGAAGCTTTCTTT.

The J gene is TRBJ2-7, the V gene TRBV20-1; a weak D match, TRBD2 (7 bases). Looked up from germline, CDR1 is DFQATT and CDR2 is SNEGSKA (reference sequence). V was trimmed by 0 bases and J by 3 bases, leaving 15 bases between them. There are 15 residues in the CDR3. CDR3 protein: CSARDLGGGGYEQYF. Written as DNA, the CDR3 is TGCAGTGCTAGAGACCTCGGGGGCGGGGGCTACGAGCAGTACTTC.

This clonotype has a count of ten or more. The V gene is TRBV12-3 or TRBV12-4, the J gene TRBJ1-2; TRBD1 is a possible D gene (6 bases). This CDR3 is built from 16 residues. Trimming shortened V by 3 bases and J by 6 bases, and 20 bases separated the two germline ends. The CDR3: CASSLSAGAGYDGYTF. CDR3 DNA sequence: TGTGCCAGCAGTTTGTCCGCGGGGGCTGGCTACGATGGCTACACCTTC.